The sequence of this T cell receptor (beta chain) was determined in a study of blood T cell repertoires in COVID-19. Study at large: PBMCs, B-cell-depleted T cells, or T cells provided the cDNA or gDNA that made up the material.

This CDR3 has 12 residues. From germline, CDR1 is KGHDR and CDR2 SFDVKD. Between the trimmed V and J ends, which lost 3 bases and 7 bases, there was a span of 8 bases. This clone appeared once. The age range of participants was about 18 to 95 years, with residence in 20 to 25 US areas. Participants' reported clinical history set cohort assignment. Per the authors' pipeline: It was from reference gene primer amplification that nucleated cell counts were estimated. Only in-frame clones appear in the TCRdb table, and some are missing; sequencing was by immunoSEQ multiplex PCR. V, J and clone size reflect that table, while D and trimming were determined from the DNA. Here the sample spans over 200,000 clones, about 91% being singletons.

This chain connects TRBV24-1 to TRBJ1-1; D gene unclear. Sequencing input: PBMCs or T cells enriched from blood (not recorded which). The TCR originated in a woman aged 40 to 50 with acute COVID-19. In DNA form, the CDR3 reads TGTGCCACCAGTGATCTCTATGGTGAAGCTTTCTTT. This translates into CATSDLYGEAFF.